This T cell receptor beta chain was captured in a study of regulatory T cells in long-lasting Graves disease. In building TCR beta libraries, iRepertoire HTBI primers were used together with Arm-PCR of CDR3 regions. TCRdb used MiXCR to reprocess the multiplex PCR reads, holding one entry per CDR3 protein. The table includes hundreds of thousands of distinct CDR3 sequences, approximately 15% detected once. General observations from the study: Segments TRBV28, TRBJ1-2 and TRBJ2-5 showed preferential usage in persistent disease.

Trimming cost V 0 bases and J 2 bases, with 12 bases left between them. The CDR3 runs to 16 residues. CDR1 and CDR2 (germline): SGHDT, YYEEEE. Turning to this clonotype: Antigen: not known.

The time point is: newly diagnosed GD, antithyroid drugs for less than 3 months. Researchers made the TCR library from RNA that was extracted from PBMCs. This sample was also put to use in a study of T cells in Graves' hyperthyroidism and ophthalmopathy.

This receptor was identified in a man aged 25 to 40 with Graves disease. V is TRBV5-6 and J is TRBJ1-5, with a weak D call TRBD1 (6 bases). This specimen was peripheral blood mononuclear cells (PBMCs), taken at new diagnosis, from a patient treated with antithyroid drugs. This chain's CDR3 is CASSLGRGGRNQPQHF. The CDR3 DNA reads as TGTGCCAGCAGCTTGGGGAGGGGGGGTCGCAATCAGCCCCAGCATTTT. The full variable domain, rest sourced from reference TRBV5-6 and TRBJ1-5, is DAGVTQSPTHLIKTRGQQVTLRCSPKSGHDTVSWYQQALGQGPQFIFQYYEEEERQRGNFPDRFSGHQFPNYSSELNVNALLLGDSALYLCASSLGRGGRNQPQHFGDGTRLSIL.